The following is a T cell receptor beta chain sequence with its context. CDR1 is SGHRS and CDR2 is YFSETQ in the germline V gene. The junction had 6 bases not matched to a gene; V was cut back by 0 bases and J by 8 bases. The CDR3 loop spans 15 amino acids. In the original analysis: Reference gene primer amplification yielded estimated nucleated cell counts. Sequencing was performed with immunoSEQ multiplex PCR; in TCRdb, only in-frame clones are kept and a portion is missing. The V and J calls and the clone size are those of that table, but D and trimming were determined from the DNA. In the table there are some 110,000 clones, over 65% of which are singletons. This record belongs to a study of blood T cell repertoires in COVID-19. Study in general: COVID-19 samples collected from the United States, Italy and Spain covered acute and convalescent phases. PBMCs, B-cell-depleted T cells, or T cells were the source of the cDNA or gDNA that made up the material.

The source material was peripheral blood. The receptor was derived from an elderly man with COVID-19, enrolled during active disease. The V gene is TRBV5-1, the J gene TRBJ2-1; TRBD2 matches at 9 bases. As DNA, the CDR3 is TGCGCCAGCAGCTTGGTGGCGGGAGGGGTTGATGAGCAGTTCTTC. It translates to CASSLVAGGVDEQFF.